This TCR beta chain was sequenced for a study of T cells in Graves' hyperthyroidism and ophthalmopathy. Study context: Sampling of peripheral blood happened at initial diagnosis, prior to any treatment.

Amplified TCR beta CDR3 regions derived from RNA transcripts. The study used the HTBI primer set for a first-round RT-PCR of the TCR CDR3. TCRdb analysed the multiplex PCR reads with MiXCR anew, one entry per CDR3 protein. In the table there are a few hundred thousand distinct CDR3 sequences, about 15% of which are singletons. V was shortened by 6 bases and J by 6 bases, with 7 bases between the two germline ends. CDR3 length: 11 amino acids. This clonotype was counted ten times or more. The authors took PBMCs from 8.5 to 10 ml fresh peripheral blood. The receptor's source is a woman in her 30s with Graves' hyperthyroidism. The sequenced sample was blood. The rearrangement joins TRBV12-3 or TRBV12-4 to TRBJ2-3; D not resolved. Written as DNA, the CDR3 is TGTGCCAGCAGCCGAGAGGATACGCAGTATTTT. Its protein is CASSREDTQYF.